This T cell receptor (beta chain) was captured by sequencing in a study of shared clonotypes between healthy human individuals. Study-level points and caveats: Limited genetic and exposure-history diversity came from having few donors. In contrast to clonotypes shared by all four donors, non-shared clonotypes had lower generation probabilities. Naive CD4 clonotypes were shared across several donors at 4% to 5%.

Division of CD4+ cells produced a CD45RA+ naive subset and a CD45RA-negative memory subset. To note about this clone: The antigen remains unidentified.

J lost 4 bases, V lost 9 bases, and 10 bases had no gene match. This CDR3 spans 14 amino acids. Germline V gene lookup returns CDR1 SNHLY and CDR2 FYNNEI. Only in-frame clones appear in the TCRdb table, and some are missing; sequencing was by immunoSEQ multiplex PCR. The sample records about 2 million clones, roughly 94% being singletons. This TCR derives from a young man in good health. The rearrangement links TRBV2 to TRBJ2-5; 8 nucleotides agree with TRBD1. Sequences were obtained from naive CD4+ T cells sorted from blood. Subset of the sample: CD45RA+ positively selected. The CDR3: CASNQDRASETQYF. CDR3 bases: TGTGCCAGTAACCAGGACAGGGCGTCAGAGACCCAGTACTTC.